The 7 T cell receptor beta chains listed next were all sequenced from one sample in a study of CD8+CD57+ T cells in acquired aplastic anemia. Template material for TCR beta VDJ and CDR3 profiling consisted of genomic DNA. TCRdb independently ran MiXCR on the reads; one entry per CDR3 protein. The sample carries some 180,000 distinct CDR3 sequences, about half recorded once. The material sequenced was sorted CD4+, CD8+, or CD8+CD57+ T cells (not recorded which) from PBMCs. These receptors were collected from a human donor in good health.

This clonotype was recorded many times. This sequence joins TRBV7-8 and TRBJ2-2, with TRBD1 as a possible D gene (5 bases). V was cut by 5 bases and J by 2 bases, with 12 bases left in between. Germline CDR1 and CDR2: SGHVS and FQNEAQ. The CDR3 totals 15 residues. The DNA of the CDR3 is TGTGCCAGCAGCCCCCGGACATTTAACACCGGGGAGCTGTTTTTT. Encoded protein: CASSPRTFNTGELFF.

This clonotype was seen a handful of times. The chain links TRBV24-1 to TRBJ2-3, with D hard to call. CDR1 and CDR2 from the germline V gene are KGHDR and SFDVKD. The CDR3 spans 15 residues. The V and J ends lost 2 bases and 1 base respectively, with 9 bases between them. CDR3 DNA: TGTGCCACCAGTGATTCAGGCGTCGGCACAGATACGCAGTATTTT. This encodes CATSDSGVGTDTQYF.

This clonotype was picked up many times. This chain links TRBV24-1 with TRBJ2-1; D unresolved. CDR1 is KGHDR, CDR2 SFDVKD, per germline. Trimming stripped 7 bases from V and 2 bases from J, with 11 bases between. The CDR3 runs to 14 residues. CDR3 sequence (DNA): TGTGCCACCAGACACCAGTACACCTACAATGAGCAGTTCTTC. This translates into CATRHQYTYNEQFF.

The chain carries TRBV7-9 and TRBJ2-5, with TRBD1 as a possible D gene (6 bases). Germline CDR1 is SEHNR and CDR2 is FQNEAQ (reference sequence). Trimming cost V 3 bases and J 4 bases, with 15 bases left between them. This CDR3 has 15 amino acids. CDR3 in DNA: TGTGCCAGCAGCTTCCCGGGGCGCAGGGGAGAGACCCAGTACTTC. This gives the protein CASSFPGRRGETQYF.

This clonotype was counted ten times or more. This sequence joins TRBV6-1 and TRBJ2-7; unclear D gene. V was cut by 8 bases and J by 7 bases, with 12 bases left in between. Germline lookup yields CDR1 MNHNS and CDR2 SASEGT. The CDR3 length is 11 residues. Written as DNA, the CDR3 is TGTGCCAGCCAAGCGACTCGGGAGCAGTACTTC. Translating gives CASQATREQYF.

This clonotype was seen many times. J is TRBJ1-2 and V is TRBV19; no clear D. Germline CDR1 reads LNHDA; CDR2 reads SQIVND (reference sequence). This CDR3 spans 13 amino acids. The V gene lost 7 bases and the J gene lost 5 bases, with 14 bases spanning the gap. DNA of the CDR3: TGTGCCAGTACCCTGGACTGGCGGTATGGCTACACCTTC. Translated, it gives CASTLDWRYGYTF.

The J gene is TRBJ1-1, the V gene TRBV24-1, with a weak D call TRBD1 (5 bases). The CDR3 runs to 12 residues. Trimming took off 4 bases at V and 7 bases at J, with 9 bases between the two ends. Germline values: CDR1 KGHDR, CDR2 SFDVKD. The CDR3 DNA is TGTGCCACCAGTGAGCCAGGGTTTGAAGCTTTCTTT. Translated: CATSEPGFEAFF.